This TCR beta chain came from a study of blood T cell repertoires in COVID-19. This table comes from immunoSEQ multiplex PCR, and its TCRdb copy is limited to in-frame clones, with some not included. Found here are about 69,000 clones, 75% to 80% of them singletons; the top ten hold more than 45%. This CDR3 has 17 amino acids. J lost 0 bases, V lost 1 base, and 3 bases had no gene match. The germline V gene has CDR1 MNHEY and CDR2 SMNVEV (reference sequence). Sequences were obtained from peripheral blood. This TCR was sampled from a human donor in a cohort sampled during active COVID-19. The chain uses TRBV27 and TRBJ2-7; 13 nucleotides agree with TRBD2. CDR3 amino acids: CASSLYGLAGASYEQYF. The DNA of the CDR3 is TGTGCCAGCAGTTTATACGGACTAGCGGGGGCCTCCTACGAGCAGTACTTC.